Presented here are 17 T cell receptor beta chains from one specimen sequenced in a study of CD8 T cells in ankylosing spondylitis. TCRdb reanalysed the 5' RACE reads using MiXCR and keeps one entry per CDR3 protein. The sample shows a few hundred thousand distinct CDR3 sequences, over 15% of them seen only once. Input material: blood, either unsorted or a sorted T cell fraction (not recorded which). The receptors stem from a male donor with ankylosing spondylitis or in good health (not recorded which).

The rearrangement links TRBV29-1 to TRBJ2-7; weak D call: TRBD2 (7 bases). The CDR3 totals 13 residues. The V end was cut by 7 bases, the J end by 0 bases, with 13 bases between. CDR1 is SQVTM and CDR2 is ANQGSEA in the germline V gene. This chain's CDR3 is CSGWGGHSYEQYF. DNA of the CDR3: TGCAGCGGGTGGGGGGGCCACTCCTACGAGCAGTACTTC.

The chain couples TRBV7-6 to TRBJ2-5, with D possibly TRBD2 on 5 matching bases. Germline V lookup: CDR1 SGHVS, CDR2 FNYEAQ. CDR3 length: 14 amino acids. Trimming shortened V by 5 bases and J by 5 bases, and 15 bases separated the two germline ends. Here the CDR3 reads CASSQEAGRETQYF. In nucleotides, the CDR3 is TGTGCCAGCAGCCAGGAGGCTGGACGGGAGACCCAGTACTTC. Drawing the rest from reference TRBV7-6 and TRBJ2-5, the complete variable domain is GAGVSQSPRYKVTKRGQDVALRCDPISGHVSLYWYRQALGQGPEFLTYFNYEAQQDKSGLPNDRFSAERPEGSISTLTIQRTEQRDSAMYRCASSQEAGRETQYFGPGTRLLVL.

This clonotype was picked up many times. This chain links TRBV29-1 with TRBJ2-1; D gene uncertain. This CDR3 contains 12 residues. Germline loops: CDR1 SQVTM, CDR2 ANQGSEA. The CDR3 spells CSGEQPYNEQFF. Written as DNA, the CDR3 is TGCTCCGGTGAGCAGCCCTACAATGAGCAGTTCTTC.

This clonotype was counted only a few times. This chain connects TRBV7-9 to TRBJ2-1; D not resolved. The length of the CDR3 is 16 residues. Germline lookup yields CDR1 SEHNR and CDR2 FQNEAQ (reference sequence). Trimming removed 1 base from V and 5 bases from J, with 15 bases in between. CDR3 residues: CASSLGRLAPHNEQFF. The DNA of the CDR3 is TGTGCCAGCAGCTTAGGGCGTCTCGCACCCCACAATGAGCAGTTCTTC.

This clonotype was recorded at least ten times. The chain has TRBV27 and TRBJ2-1; 10 bases are shared with TRBD2. This CDR3 has 21 residues. Germline lookup yields CDR1 MNHEY and CDR2 SMNVEV (reference sequence). Trimming cost V 3 bases and J 3 bases; bases outside gene matches: 20. CDR3 in amino acids: CASSFGSPASGRVPVYNEQFF. The CDR3 bases are TGTGCCAGCAGTTTCGGATCTCCGGCTAGCGGGAGAGTCCCGGTCTACAATGAGCAGTTCTTC.

The chain employs TRBV5-1 and TRBJ2-3; 10 bases fit TRBD2. J gave up 2 bases and V 0 bases, and 3 bases lay outside the gene matches. Germline V gives CDR1 SGHRS, CDR2 YFSETQ. This CDR3 region has 16 residues. The CDR3 DNA reads TGCGCCAGCAGCTTGGTTCTAGCGGGAGCCACAGATACGCAGTATTTT. Encoded protein: CASSLVLAGATDTQYF.

In its sample, this clonotype was seen a few times. The chain is built from TRBV29-1 and TRBJ1-2; 8 bases match TRBD1. This CDR3 is built from 12 residues. Germline CDR1 and CDR2: SQVTM and ANQGSEA. V shed 6 bases and J 8 bases; nucleotides not matched to a gene: 8. CDR3: CSVDRVLGGYTF. The CDR3 DNA follows: TGCAGCGTGGACAGGGTTCTTGGAGGCTACACCTTC.

The chain uses TRBV7-8 and TRBJ2-2; D is unresolved. The CDR3 has 14 amino acids. With 1 base removed from V and 2 bases from J, the gap between germline ends came to 5 bases. CDR1 and CDR2 from the germline V gene are SGHVS and FQNEAQ. This chain's CDR3 is CASSLGYNTGELFF. In DNA, the CDR3 is TGTGCCAGCAGCTTAGGTTATAACACCGGGGAGCTGTTTTTT. Full variable domain (rest looked up from reference TRBV7-8 and TRBJ2-2): GAGVSQSPRYKVAKRGQDVALRCDPISGHVSLFWYQQALGQGPEFLTYFQNEAQLDKSGLPSDRFFAERPEGSVSTLKIQRTQQEDSAVYLCASSLGYNTGELFFGEGSRLTVL.

This clonotype was picked up many times. The rearrangement uses TRBV6-2 or TRBV6-3 and TRBJ2-1; maybe TRBD1 (6 bases). Germline CDR1 and CDR2: MNHEY and SVGEGT. This CDR3 spans 16 amino acids. Trimming stripped 6 bases from V and 7 bases from J, with 22 bases between. This CDR3 is CASRPLVNRVWNEQFF. CDR3 nucleotides: TGTGCCAGCAGACCCTTAGTGAACAGGGTTTGGAATGAGCAGTTCTTC.

This clonotype was counted between two and nine times. V and J are TRBV10-3 and TRBJ1-5; TRBD1 is a possible D gene (5 bases). Trimming removed 1 base from V and 7 bases from J, with 8 bases in between. The CDR3 is 13 residues long. Germline-derived CDR1 and CDR2 are ENHRY and SYGVKD. CDR3 coding DNA: TGTGCCATCAGTGAGTTAGCAGGGCAGCCCCAGCATTTT. Protein: CAISELAGQPQHF.

V usage is TRBV7-3 and J usage is TRBJ2-1; weak D call: TRBD2 (5 bases). CDR3 length equals 16 residues. Germline V gene data show CDR1 as SGHTA and CDR2 as FQGTGA. V was pared by 5 bases and J by 7 bases, with 21 bases between. Here the CDR3 reads CASSPKDGVRWNEQFF. The CDR3 DNA follows: TGTGCCAGCAGCCCAAAGGACGGGGTGAGGTGGAATGAGCAGTTCTTC.

This clonotype was seen more than once but under ten times. The genes are TRBV7-9 and TRBJ2-1; TRBD2 aligns across 10 bases. The CDR3 runs 16 residues. Germline values: CDR1 SEHNR, CDR2 FQNEAQ (reference sequence). The V segment lost 1 base and the J segment 4 bases; nucleotides outside the gene matches: 4. The CDR3 nucleotides read TGTGCCAGCAGCTTAGTCCTAGCGGGGGCTTACAATGAGCAGTTCTTC. This encodes CASSLVLAGAYNEQFF.

This clonotype occurred a few times. The V call is TRBV11-2, the J call TRBJ2-3; D may be TRBD2 (5 bases). Trimming removed 0 bases at V and 0 bases at J, with 16 bases between. This CDR3 has 18 residues. Germline V gene lookup returns CDR1 SGHAT and CDR2 FQNNGV. The CDR3 region is CASSLDPLLDSSTDTQYF. CDR3 DNA: TGTGCCAGCAGCTTAGATCCTCTACTAGATTCTAGCACAGATACGCAGTATTTT.

The rearrangement uses TRBV12-3 or TRBV12-4 and TRBJ2-5; possibly TRBD2 for D (6 bases). This CDR3 region has 13 residues. Trimming removed 5 bases from V and 2 bases from J, with 9 bases in between. CDR3 amino acids: CASSNGGQETQYF. The CDR3 nucleotides are TGTGCCAGCAGTAACGGGGGTCAAGAGACCCAGTACTTC.

This chain uses TRBV3-1 with TRBJ1-2; D remains unclear. Germline-derived CDR1 and CDR2 are LGHDT and YNNKEL (reference sequence). The CDR3 covers 15 residues. V dropped 1 base and J dropped 1 base, with 10 bases sitting between them. The CDR3 protein is CASSQAGTDNYGYTF. CDR3 in DNA: TGTGCCAGCAGCCAAGCCGGAACTGATAACTATGGCTACACCTTC.

This clonotype was detected a few times. V is TRBV27 and J is TRBJ2-3; D remains ambiguous. V was cut by 6 bases and J by 4 bases, with 11 bases left in between. The germline CDR1 and CDR2 sequences are MNHEY and SMNVEV (reference sequence). This CDR3 has 13 residues. As DNA, the CDR3 is TGTGCCAGCAGAGAAAACCATGCAGATACGCAGTATTTT. Its translation is CASRENHADTQYF.

V is TRBV6-5 and J is TRBJ2-1, with 8 bases identical to TRBD2. The germline gives CDR1 MNHEY, CDR2 SVGAGI. V was pared by 0 bases and J by 10 bases, with 5 bases of the junction left unmatched. The CDR3 has 14 amino acids. The CDR3 loop is CASSYSSSGTEQFF. CDR3 in DNA: TGTGCCAGCAGTTACTCGAGTAGCGGGACGGAGCAGTTCTTC.